This entry features one T cell receptor (beta chain) sequence. Its specificity is unknown. Trimming shortened V by 1 base and J by 10 bases, and 11 bases separated the two germline ends. There are 13 residues in the CDR3. In germline, CDR1 is SGHAT, CDR2 FQNNGV. These data come from a study of T cell responses to AZD1222 COVID-19 vaccine. Findings and limits, study-wide: Possibly, clonal diversity was underestimated; donors were largely white British and included more females.

Sequencing used immunoSEQ multiplex PCR; TCRdb keeps in-frame clones, though not all of them. Found here are roughly 140,000 clones, 88% of them singletons; the top ten hold more than 3%. The clonotype originates from an adult who received the AZD1222 COVID-19 vaccine. This specimen consisted of peripheral blood, obtained 28 days after the second AZD1222 dose. The chain is built from TRBV11-2 and TRBJ2-1; D gene uncertain. As DNA, the CDR3 is TGTGCCAGCAGCTTAGCCCTTCTGACCGAGCAGTTCTTC. Residues: CASSLALLTEQFF.